This TCR beta chain emerged from a study of cytomegalovirus exposure and HLA in healthy donors. The V segment lost 4 bases and the J segment 0 bases; nucleotides outside the gene matches: 1. The CDR3 sequence is 14 residues long. Germline V gene sequence: CDR1 SGHTA, CDR2 FQGNSA. A multiplex PCR was run with 60 Vbeta primers and 13 Jbeta primers. The repertoire was sequenced with immunoSEQ multiplex PCR; TCRdb's copy has only in-frame clones and lacks some. Here the sample spans some 97,000 clones, about 70% being singletons. Notes on the study in general: Segments of the TCR beta V type were, in most cases, productive about 87% or about 30% of the time in an earlier analysis. Later work showed greater clonal expansion in HLA-associated TCR beta chains than in equally common others. Across HLA loci, a later analysis found differing TCR association rates, with DRB1 most and HLA-C fewest.

In the case of this clone: As yet, its antigen is unknown.

The chain links TRBV7-2 to TRBJ2-3; 7 bases agree with TRBD2. This receptor was obtained from a woman in her late teens or twenties in good health and CMV-seropositive. Sequenced: PBMCs. The CDR3 is CASSSGRSTDTQYF. The CDR3 DNA reads as TGTGCCAGCAGCTCCGGGAGGAGCACAGATACGCAGTATTTT.